The rows below give T cell receptor beta chains drawn from one sample of a study of cytomegalovirus exposure and HLA in healthy donors. This table comes from immunoSEQ multiplex PCR, and its TCRdb copy is limited to in-frame clones, with some not included. The data contain over 150,000 clones, roughly 82% of them seen just once; the ten biggest clones take up approximately 12%. Sequencing was performed on PBMCs. The receptors were gathered from a middle-aged man in good health and CMV-seropositive. Both conserved end residues are trimmed from each CDR3.

v_call	j_call	cdr3_aa
TRBV25-1	TRBJ1-3	ASSKTAAGNTIY
TRBV5-6	TRBJ1-2	ASSPGQGDGYT
TRBV2	TRBJ2-7	ASSVGGLAASEQY
TRBV2	TRBJ2-7	ASRDSGNPYEQY
TRBV7-2	TRBJ1-1	ASSARGRNTEAF
TRBV2	TRBJ2-7	ASGLGSAVSYEQY
TRBV13	TRBJ2-6	ASSRLGGANGLT
TRBV4-3	TRBJ2-1	ASSQANSDSYNEQF
TRBV6-5	TRBJ1-1	ASSRGGAAATEAF
TRBV28	TRBJ2-3	ASSPAAGGTDTQY
TRBV9	TRBJ2-6	ASSPPSGGANVLT
TRBV7-9	TRBJ2-5	ASSSGAGGSQETQY
TRBV29-1	TRBJ1-1	SVLQGTEAF
TRBV6-5	TRBJ2-5	ASSTRDFLETQY
TRBV2	TRBJ2-7	ASSPRGTSGGSYEQY
TRBV2	TRBJ1-5	ASSVATGGGESNQPQH
TRBV5-1	TRBJ1-3	ASSLFGAAGNTIY